This is a list of T cell receptor beta chains from one sample in a study of blood T cell repertoires in COVID-19. Sequenced by immunoSEQ multiplex PCR; TCRdb stores in-frame clones only, minus some. The repertoire consists of 100,000 or so clones, with approximately 90% occurring once and the leading ten covering about 1.9%. Sequencing used peripheral blood. These receptors all stem from a man aged 50 to 60 with active COVID-19. Each CDR3 is given with its conserved first and last residue. Each record gives: V gene, D gene, J gene, clone size, CDR3 protein, CDR3 DNA. D genes are given only for firm matches. Expanded clones are given a class, and other clones once, few, many or no size at all.

TRBV4-2	NA	TRBJ2-3	NA	CASSQRAGAGTDTQYF	TGTGCCAGCAGCCAACGGGCAGGGGCCGGCACAGATACGCAGTATTTT
TRBV4-1	TRBD2	TRBJ2-1	NA	CASSQDLLAGVREQFF	TGCGCCAGCAGCCAAGATCTACTAGCGGGAGTGCGTGAGCAGTTCTTC
TRBV7-8	NA	TRBJ2-3	NA	CASSLMASVNTQYF	TGTGCCAGTAGCTTAATGGCTAGCGTAAATACGCAGTATTTT
TRBV5-1	TRBD1	TRBJ2-7	NA	CASSLAPGQASSYEQYF	TGCGCCAGCAGCTTGGCCCCGGGACAGGCCAGCTCCTACGAGCAGTACTTC
TRBV29-1	TRBD2	TRBJ2-1	NA	CSVGAGGANEQFF	TGCAGCGTTGGAGCGGGGGGAGCCAATGAGCAGTTCTTC
TRBV19	NA	TRBJ1-1	NA	CASSVEGGAEAFF	TGTGCCAGTAGTGTAGAGGGGGGGGCTGAAGCTTTCTTT
TRBV5-1	TRBD1	TRBJ2-1	NA	CASSPTGGGIDEQFF	TGCGCCAGCAGCCCTACAGGGGGCGGTATCGATGAGCAGTTCTTC
TRBV6-5	NA	TRBJ1-5	NA	CASSYGGRGSNQPQHF	TGTGCCAGCAGTTACGGGGGCAGGGGAAGCAATCAGCCCCAGCATTTT
TRBV9	TRBD1	TRBJ2-5	NA	CASSTTGDMETQYF	TGTGCCAGCAGCACGACAGGGGATATGGAGACCCAGTACTTC
TRBV3-1/TRBV3-2	NA	TRBJ2-3	NA	CASSPYSRVTSTDTQYF	TGTGCCAGCAGCCCCTATTCGCGGGTAACTAGCACAGATACGCAGTATTTT
TRBV3-1/TRBV3-2	TRBD1	TRBJ1-2	NA	CASSHGTGQHGYTF	TGTGCCAGCAGCCACGGGACAGGGCAACATGGCTACACCTTC
TRBV13	NA	TRBJ2-7	NA	CASSQGRTAVSYEQYF	TGTGCCAGCAGCCAAGGCCGAACAGCAGTCTCCTACGAGCAGTACTTC
TRBV4-1	NA	TRBJ2-7	NA	CASSATSQTYEQYF	TGCGCCAGCAGCGCCACTAGCCAAACTTACGAGCAGTACTTC
TRBV10-1	NA	TRBJ2-7	few	CASSLDGSYEQYF	TGCGCCAGCAGCCTAGACGGTTCCTACGAGCAGTACTTC
TRBV5-1	TRBD1	TRBJ2-1	NA	CASSMTGNVYNEQFF	TGCGCCAGCAGCATGACAGGGAACGTATACAATGAGCAGTTCTTC
TRBV5-1	NA	TRBJ2-3	NA	CASSLGDSSTDTQYF	TGCGCCAGCAGCTTGGGGGACTCTAGCACAGATACGCAGTATTTT
TRBV5-6	NA	TRBJ2-1	NA	CASSAPEAGNEQFF	TGTGCCAGCAGCGCCCCGGAAGCGGGCAATGAGCAGTTCTTC
TRBV3-1/TRBV3-2	NA	TRBJ1-2	NA	CASSQDRYRLLTF	TGTGCCAGCAGCCAAGATCGGTACAGGTTATTAACCTTC
TRBV5-5	TRBD1	TRBJ2-7	once	CASSTAPGQKTYEQYF	TGTGCCAGCAGCACCGCCCCGGGACAGAAGACCTACGAGCAGTACTTC
TRBV19	TRBD1	TRBJ1-2	NA	CASSIPPEAGGYGYTF	TGTGCCAGTAGTATCCCCCCCGAGGCAGGGGGCTATGGCTACACCTTC
TRBV7-9	TRBD2	TRBJ2-1	NA	CASSALAGGNEQFF	TGTGCCAGCAGCGCACTAGCGGGAGGAAATGAGCAGTTCTTC
TRBV14	NA	TRBJ1-2	NA	CASSQVPGGYTF	TGTGCCAGCAGCCAAGTCCCGGGTGGCTACACCTTC
TRBV9	NA	TRBJ2-1	NA	CASSVVPGGQGFF	TGTGCCAGCAGCGTAGTCCCCGGGGGGCAGGGGTTCTTC
TRBV19	TRBD1	TRBJ1-1	NA	CASKVRTGLAFF	TGTGCCAGTAAGGTCAGGACAGGGCTCGCTTTCTTT
TRBV5-1	NA	TRBJ2-7	NA	CASSLESGGSYEQYF	TGCGCCAGCAGCTTGGAGTCCGGGGGATCCTACGAGCAGTACTTC
TRBV19	TRBD1	TRBJ1-6	NA	CASRGQANNSPLHF	TGTGCCAGTAGGGGACAGGCCAATAATTCACCCCTCCACTTT
TRBV2	NA	TRBJ2-5	NA	CASSKGAGRFRPQETQYF	TGTGCCAGCAGCAAGGGGGCGGGACGGTTTAGGCCACAAGAGACCCAGTACTTC
TRBV3-1/TRBV3-2	NA	TRBJ2-5	few	CASSQDLTEDGETQYF	TGTGCCAGCAGCCAAGATCTGACCGAGGATGGGGAGACCCAGTACTTC
TRBV15	TRBD1	TRBJ1-5	NA	CATSKKQGGYSNQPQHF	TGTGCCACCAGTAAAAAACAGGGGGGCTATAGCAATCAGCCCCAGCATTTT
TRBV5-5	TRBD1	TRBJ2-1	NA	CASRISTGPYNEQFF	TGTGCCAGCAGGATATCGACAGGGCCCTACAATGAGCAGTTCTTC
TRBV29-1	TRBD1	TRBJ2-6	NA	CSVDEQGTTSGANVLTF	TGCAGCGTTGACGAACAGGGGACAACCTCTGGGGCCAACGTCCTGACTTTC
TRBV5-1	NA	TRBJ1-4	NA	CASSPKTDSLNEKLFF	TGCGCCAGCAGCCCAAAGACGGACAGCTTAAATGAAAAACTGTTTTTT
TRBV5-1	NA	TRBJ1-1	NA	CASTFRLGTEAFF	TGCGCCAGCACCTTTCGACTTGGCACTGAAGCTTTCTTT
TRBV3-1/TRBV3-2	NA	TRBJ1-6	NA	CASSQGRGSSYNSPLHF	TGTGCCAGCAGCCAAGGCCGCGGGAGCTCCTATAATTCACCCCTCCACTTT
TRBV2	NA	TRBJ2-7	NA	CASSERGRVGEQYF	TGTGCCAGCAGTGAGAGGGGGAGAGTGGGGGAGCAGTACTTC
TRBV23-1	NA	TRBJ1-5	NA	CASSQPYGNQPQHF	TGCGCCAGCAGTCAACCCTACGGGAATCAGCCCCAGCATTTT
TRBV19	TRBD2	TRBJ2-1	NA	CASSIASGRNNEQFF	TGTGCCAGTAGTATCGCTAGCGGGAGGAACAATGAGCAGTTCTTC
TRBV7-9	NA	TRBJ2-7	NA	CASSLELLNEQYF	TGTGCCAGCAGCTTAGAACTACTCAACGAGCAGTACTTC
TRBV9	NA	TRBJ2-2	NA	CASSVDHQGLYTGELFF	TGTGCCAGCAGCGTAGACCACCAGGGTTTGTACACCGGGGAGCTGTTTTTT